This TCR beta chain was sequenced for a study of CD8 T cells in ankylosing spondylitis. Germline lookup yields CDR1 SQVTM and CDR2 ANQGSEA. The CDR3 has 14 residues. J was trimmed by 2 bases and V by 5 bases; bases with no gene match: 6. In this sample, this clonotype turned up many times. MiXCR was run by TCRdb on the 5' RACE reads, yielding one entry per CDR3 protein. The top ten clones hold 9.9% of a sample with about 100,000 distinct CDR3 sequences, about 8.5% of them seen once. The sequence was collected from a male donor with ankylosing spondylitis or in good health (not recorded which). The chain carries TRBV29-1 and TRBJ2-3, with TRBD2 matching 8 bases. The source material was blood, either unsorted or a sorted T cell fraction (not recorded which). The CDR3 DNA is TGCAGCGTTACAGGTAGCGGGACCACAGATACGCAGTATTTT. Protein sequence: CSVTGSGTTDTQYF.